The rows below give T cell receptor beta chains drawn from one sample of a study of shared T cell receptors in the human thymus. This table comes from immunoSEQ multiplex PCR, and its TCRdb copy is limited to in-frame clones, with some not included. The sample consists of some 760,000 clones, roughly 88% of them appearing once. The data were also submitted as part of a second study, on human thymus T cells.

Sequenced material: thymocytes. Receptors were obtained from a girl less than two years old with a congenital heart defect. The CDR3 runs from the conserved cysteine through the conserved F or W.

CDR3 protein: CSVGAPPAETQYF
V gene: TRBV29-1

CDR3 protein: CASSLGRQGYTEAFF
V gene: TRBV11-1

CDR3 protein: CASSDSGGYVRVAYGYTF
V gene: TRBV2

CDR3 protein: CASSAGAGLIATNEKLFF
V gene: TRBV9

CDR3 protein: CASSHSGLSCYGYTF
V gene: TRBV6-1

CDR3 protein: CASSKLQGRRSYEQYF
V gene: TRBV19

CDR3 protein: CASSGSQGTYGYTF
V gene: TRBV6-1

CDR3 protein: CASSIVLQDAGRVDSNQPQHF
V gene: TRBV19

CDR3 protein: CASSQDEGVHNEQFF
V gene: TRBV4-1

CDR3 protein: CASSQGTSSPYEQYF
V gene: TRBV4-1

CDR3 protein: CASSNPRDRQSYTF
V gene: TRBV6-1

CDR3 protein: CASSLSLYNEQFF
V gene: TRBV5-6

CDR3 protein: CAWSVLGGGAAATNEKLFF
V gene: TRBV30

CDR3 protein: CAWSPGSDFNYGYTF
V gene: TRBV30

CDR3 protein: CASSVGPGHDGAGGSYEQYF
V gene: TRBV9

CDR3 protein: CASSYHRISSYNEQFF
V gene: TRBV4-1

CDR3 protein: CASSFLGPIYTF
V gene: TRBV11-2

CDR3 protein: CASTSGTEQFF
V gene: TRBV11-2

CDR3 protein: CASSPRDRVLRNEQYF
V gene: TRBV9

CDR3 protein: CASSLPPLLNTGELFF
V gene: TRBV27

CDR3 protein: CASSEGQQNSYNEQFF
V gene: TRBV6-1

CDR3 protein: CASSLSLPGVEEAFF
V gene: TRBV27